These 7 T cell receptor beta chains were all obtained from the same sample, sequenced in a study of T cell responses to AZD1222 COVID-19 vaccine listed by TCRdb under 2021. Library preparation was by the immunoSEQ multiplex PCR assay. TCRdb mirrors the immuneACCESS table, restricted to in-frame sequences. Some clones are absent from its copies; in checked studies, under half trace to an unresolved V gene, and the reason for the others is unknown. The sample profile shows around 30,000 clones; approximately 93% of them were found once. The ten largest clones represent 7.5% to 10% of the sample. This sample's time point label indicates: baseline before first vaccination. The source material was peripheral blood, sampled on day 0 of AZD1222 vaccination. All receptors come from an adult in good health.

The V call is TRBV21-1, the J call TRBJ2-7; TRBD1 was called by the table and not checked on the DNA. TRBV21-1 constitutes a pseudogene. CDR3 length: 17 residues. The CDR3 sequence: CASSRKTDRGRSYEQYF. DNA of the CDR3: TGTGCCAGCAGCCGTAAAACCGACAGGGGTCGGTCCTACGAGCAGTACTTC.

The CDR3 DNA reads TGTGCCAGCTGGATGCGAGGGGGCTACACCTTC. This translates into CASWMRGGYTF. The chain uses TRBV19 and TRBJ1-2; unclear D gene. This CDR3 is 11 amino acids long. Germline lookup yields CDR1 LNHDA and CDR2 SQIVND (reference sequence). Trimming stripped 9 bases from V and 8 bases from J, with 13 bases between.

This clone appeared a single time. This sequence joins TRBV30 and TRBJ1-5, with 7 bases fitting TRBD1. V dropped 3 bases and J dropped 6; count of bases not matched to a gene: 8. Germline CDR1 reads GTSNPN; CDR2 reads SVGIG (reference sequence). This CDR3 has 14 amino acids. CDR3 coding DNA: TGTGCCTGGAGCCTTGGACAGGTACTTCAGCCCCAGCATTTT. Translating gives CAWSLGQVLQPQHF.

The V gene is TRBV20-1, the J gene TRBJ2-7, with TRBD2 matching over 8 bases. This CDR3 has 15 amino acids. Trimming removed 3 bases from V and 2 bases from J; junction bases left unmatched: 9. Germline V gene data show CDR1 as DFQATT and CDR2 as SNEGSKA (reference sequence). The CDR3 region is CSASGGLGNTYEQYF. The CDR3 region has the DNA TGCAGTGCTAGTGGGGGACTAGGGAACACCTACGAGCAGTACTTC.

The gene calls are TRBV5-1 and TRBJ2-6, with D tentatively TRBD1 (6 bases). CDR1 and CDR2 from the germline V gene are SGHRS and YFSETQ. There are 20 residues in the CDR3. The ends were cut back, 1 base at V and 1 base at J, with 21 bases in the middle. CDR3 residues: CASSLSSQQGMRSGANVLTF. The CDR3 DNA follows: TGCGCCAGCAGCTTGTCGTCCCAACAGGGTATGCGGTCTGGGGCCAACGTCCTGACTTTC.

This rearrangement joins TRBV5-1 to TRBJ1-1; D not resolved. This CDR3 is 13 amino acids long. Germline V CDR1 and CDR2: SGHRS, YFSETQ. V shed 0 bases and J shed 1 base, with 4 bases lying between them. For the CDR3, the DNA is TGCGCCAGCAGCTTGGTTACGAACACTGAAGCTTTCTTT. Translation: CASSLVTNTEAFF.

This chain links TRBV5-4 with TRBJ1-4, with TRBD1 matching over 7 bases. Losses at the gene ends were 6 bases for V and 6 bases for J; bases not matched to a gene: 8. The CDR3 contains 14 residues. Germline V gene data show CDR1 as SGHNT and CDR2 as YYREEE (reference sequence). The CDR3 DNA reads TGTGCCAGCAACCGACAGGGTCGGGATGAAAAACTGTTTTTT. As protein: CASNRQGRDEKLFF.